This TCR beta chain derives from a study of blood T cell repertoires in COVID-19. Sequencing was performed with immunoSEQ multiplex PCR; in TCRdb, only in-frame clones are kept and a portion is missing. Among roughly 55,000 clones listed, approximately 86% were seen once. Germline V gene data show CDR1 as MNHEY and CDR2 as SMNVEV (reference sequence). There are 13 residues in the CDR3. Deletions cut 5 bases from V and 7 bases from J, with 14 bases between. Sequencing was done on a sample of peripheral blood. The clonotype originates from a man between 65 and 80 years old with active COVID-19. V is TRBV27 and J is TRBJ1-2; no clear D gene. The CDR3 DNA reads as TGTGCCAGCAGTCCACTGCGGGTGGGTGGCTACACCTTC. It specifies CASSPLRVGGYTF.